The sequence of this T cell receptor beta chain was determined in a study of identical twins. TCRdb redid the calling of the 5' RACE reads with MiXCR, one entry per CDR3 protein. This table holds under 20,000 distinct CDR3 sequences, nearly 70% found once. The CDR3 has 13 residues. CDR1 is SGHTA, CDR2 FQGNSA, per germline. Trimming cost V 5 bases and J 2 bases, with 9 bases left between them. The rearrangement uses TRBV7-2 and TRBJ1-2; weak D call: TRBD1 (6 bases). Material for sequencing was memory (CD45RO+) T cells sorted from blood. The TCR was taken from a woman between 18 and 30 years old in good health. This table probably holds off-target reads from a library built for another chain. The CDR3 DNA reads TGTGCCAGCAGCGGAGGACAGAACTATGGCTACACCTTC. This gives the protein CASSGGQNYGYTF.